One and the same sample provided the 8 T cell receptor beta chains below, sequenced in a study of shared clonotypes between healthy human individuals. TCRdb's table, derived via immunoSEQ multiplex PCR, lists solely in-frame clones and lacks some. The sample lists 1 million to 1.2 million clones; approximately 75% were seen once. The sequenced material came from memory CD4+ T cells from PBMCs. Indicated subset: CD45RA-negative fraction. These receptors all come from a man aged 18 to 29 in good health. Some clones in this sample may be carry-over from other donors' samples.

The J gene is TRBJ1-5, the V gene TRBV11-2, with D tentatively TRBD1 (5 bases). The CDR3 has 13 residues. Germline V CDR1 and CDR2: SGHAT, FQNNGV. V dropped 1 base and J dropped 6 bases, with 7 bases sitting between them. CDR3 amino acids: CASSLGRAQPQHF. The CDR3 nucleotides are TGTGCCAGCAGCTTAGGCAGGGCTCAGCCCCAGCATTTT. Together with reference TRBV11-2 and TRBJ1-5, the CDR3 gives the full variable domain: EAGVAQSPRYKIIEKRQSVAFWCNPISGHATLYWYQQILGQGPKLLIQFQNNGVVDDSQLPKDRFSAERLKGVDSTLKIQPAKLEDSAVYLCASSLGRAQPQHFGDGTRLSIL.

The chain combines TRBV7-2 with TRBJ1-1; D gene ambiguous. CDR3 length equals 14 residues. Trimming cost V 2 bases and J 5 bases, with 12 bases left between them. In germline, CDR1 is SGHTA, CDR2 FQGNSA. CDR3 amino acids: CASSLRVAKTEAFF. CDR3 DNA: TGTGCCAGCAGCTTAAGGGTCGCGAAGACTGAAGCTTTCTTT.

The chain recombines TRBV2 with TRBJ2-2; no firm D call. V lost 7 bases and J lost 6, with 9 bases in between. Germline CDR1 and CDR2: SNHLY and FYNNEI. The CDR3 consists of 12 residues. The CDR3 here is CASTEGAGELFF. In DNA form, the CDR3 reads TGTGCCAGCACCGAAGGTGCCGGGGAGCTGTTTTTT.

The chain has TRBV4-1 and TRBJ1-4; possible D gene TRBD1, 6 bases. The germline V and J ends were trimmed by 0 bases and 7 bases, with 18 bases remaining between them. The CDR3 totals 17 residues. Germline loops: CDR1 MGHRA, CDR2 YSYEKL. CDR3: CASSQDTPGGQGEKLFF. CDR3 DNA sequence: TGCGCCAGCAGCCAAGATACTCCTGGGGGGCAGGGTGAAAAACTGTTTTTT.

CDR3 residues: CASREAGLYEQYF. CDR3 nucleotides: TGCGCCAGCAGGGAGGCCGGCCTTTACGAGCAGTACTTC. The V gene is TRBV10-2, the J gene TRBJ2-7, with D possibly being TRBD2 (5 bases). The ends were cut back, 6 bases at V and 4 bases at J, with 13 bases in the middle. The CDR3 loop spans 13 amino acids. CDR1 is WSHSY, CDR2 SAAADI, per germline.

The rearrangement joins TRBV7-3 to TRBJ1-2, with TRBD1 matching 7 bases. From germline, CDR1 is SGHTA and CDR2 FQGTGA. The CDR3 totals 13 residues. Trimming cost V 4 bases and J 8 bases; bases outside gene matches: 7. CDR3 region: CASSSEGTDGYTF. CDR3 bases: TGTGCCAGCAGCTCGGAAGGGACAGACGGCTACACCTTC.

Notes on this clone: Other DNA sequences of this sample code for an identical CDR3. CDR3 sequence: CASSSPGSSYEQYF. In DNA form, the CDR3 reads TGTGCCAGCAGTTCCCCGGGGAGCTCCTACGAGCAGTACTTC. The chain uses TRBV28 and TRBJ2-7; D may be TRBD2 (5 bases). In germline, CDR1 is MDHEN, CDR2 SYDVKM. Trimming pared 4 bases from V and 0 bases from J, leaving 10 bases between. The CDR3 totals 14 residues.

In DNA form, the CDR3 reads TGTGCCAGCAGCTCATTAGCGGGATCTTACGAGCAGTACTTC. Translating gives CASSSLAGSYEQYF. V gene TRBV7-9 combines with J gene TRBJ2-7, with TRBD2 matching over 8 bases. The length of the CDR3 is 14 residues. Germline assignment: CDR1 SEHNR and CDR2 FQNEAQ (reference sequence). Unmatched junction bases numbered 6, after V lost 4 bases and J lost 4 bases. Based on the CDR3 plus reference TRBV7-9 and TRBJ2-7, the full variable domain is DTGVSQNPRHKITKRGQNVTFRCDPISEHNRLYWYRQTLGQGPEFLTYFQNEAQLEKSRLLSDRFSAERPKGSFSTLEIQRTEQGDSAMYLCASSSLAGSYEQYFGPGTRLTVT.